This TCR beta chain was documented in a study of cutaneous CD30+ T cell lymphoproliferative disorder and hepatitis E (dated by TCRdb to 2016 to 2019). Receptor libraries were prepared by the immunoSEQ multiplex PCR assay. TCRdb provides this immuneACCESS table in a form limited to in-frame rearrangements. Some clones are lacking; in checked studies, under half of them reflect an unresolved V gene, and why the rest are absent is not known. This sample has fewer than 9,500 clones in its table, and about two thirds of those were observed once. The ten biggest clones cover approximately 1% of the sample. Of note for this clone: Which antigen it targets is not known. No much larger clone exists at a distance of one base, and base qualities are not known.

This sequence was found in a human donor with a cutaneous T cell lymphoproliferative disorder associated with hepatitis E virus. The sample comprised blood.

The CDR3 region: CASSFLAESQETQYF. The DNA reads TGTGCCAGCAGCTTTCTTGCGGAGTCACAAGAGACCCAGTACTTC. The chain is encoded by TRBV5-6 joined to TRBJ2-5; no confident D gene assignment can be made. The CDR3 has 15 amino acids, counting the end cysteine and phenylalanine. Here the CDR3 DNA is all that survives: 45 bases in frame from base 1. Per the germline V gene, SGHDT is the CDR1 and YYEEEE is the CDR2. The trim is 2 bases for V and 2 bases for J, with a gap of 13 bases between the germline ends.